One sample yielded the 21 T cell receptor beta chains listed below, sequenced in a study of blood T cell repertoires in COVID-19. Clones were read by immunoSEQ multiplex PCR, and TCRdb kept only the in-frame ones, dropping some. The table records more than 250,000 clones, around 86% of them present only once. The sample was peripheral blood. The receptors were sampled from a man aged 18 to 29 with active or convalescent COVID-19.

V gene TRBV19 combines with J gene TRBJ2-3, with 9 positions matching TRBD1. The V gene end was trimmed by 9 bases and the J gene end by 5 bases; junction bases not matched to a gene: 9. The germline V gene encodes CDR1 LNHDA and CDR2 SQIVND (reference sequence). The CDR3 runs 14 residues. In nucleotides, the CDR3 is TGTGCCAGCCAACCGGGACAGGGTGAAGATACGCAGTATTTT. Amino acid sequence: CASQPGQGEDTQYF.

This chain links TRBV6-5 with TRBJ2-1; 8 nucleotides line up with TRBD2. Per germline, CDR1 MNHEY and CDR2 SVGAGI. The CDR3 runs to 14 residues. Germline trimming cut 6 bases from V and 9 bases from J; bases unmatched to any gene: 10. CDR3 DNA: TGTGCCAGCAGCGGGACTAGTCCCTGGGGTGAGCAGTTCTTC. Amino acid sequence: CASSGTSPWGEQFF.

In this sample, this clone turned up once. The chain employs TRBV7-9 and TRBJ1-1, with D unresolved. CDR3 length equals 12 residues. CDR1 SEHNR and CDR2 FQNEAQ come from the germline V gene (reference sequence). The germline V and J ends were trimmed by 0 bases and 7 bases, with 6 bases remaining between them. In DNA form, the CDR3 reads TGTGCCAGCAGCTTAGCGGCAGATGAAGCTTTCTTT. Protein sequence: CASSLAADEAFF.

The V and J genes are TRBV27 and TRBJ2-1; TRBD2 matches 10 bases. The CDR3 spans 15 residues. Per the germline V gene, CDR1 is MNHEY and CDR2 is SMNVEV (reference sequence). The V gene end was trimmed by 8 bases and the J gene end by 2 bases; junction bases not matched to a gene: 6. CDR3 region: CASGAGTSAYNEQFF. DNA for the CDR3: TGTGCCAGCGGCGCCGGGACTAGCGCCTACAATGAGCAGTTCTTC.

V is TRBV28 and J is TRBJ1-4, with 9 bases that match TRBD1. The trim removed 6 bases at V and 7 bases at J, leaving 9 bases unmatched. CDR1 is MDHEN, CDR2 SYDVKM, per germline. CDR3 length: 15 residues. This CDR3 reads CASSLLGQGGEKLFF. For the CDR3, the DNA is TGTGCCAGCAGCCTCCTGGGACAGGGAGGTGAAAAACTGTTTTTT.

The chain uses TRBV2 and TRBJ1-1; maybe TRBD1 (5 bases). This CDR3 contains 14 residues. The V gene's germline CDR1 is SNHLY and CDR2 FYNNEI. V gave up 8 bases and J gave up 4 bases, with 17 bases separating them. The CDR3 coding sequence is TGTGCCAGCCAACAGGCGGCGGGATTCACTGAAGCTTTCTTT. It specifies CASQQAAGFTEAFF.

The chain links TRBV19 to TRBJ1-3, with D possibly being TRBD1 (6 bases). Germline-derived CDR1 and CDR2 are LNHDA and SQIVND (reference sequence). The CDR3 has 15 amino acids. V was shortened by 9 bases and J by 0 bases, with 15 bases between the two germline ends. The DNA for the CDR3 is TGTGCCAGCAACCCGGACAGTGCCTCTGGAAACACCATATATTTT. Translation gives CASNPDSASGNTIYF.

V and J are TRBV5-6 and TRBJ2-1, with D unclear. Germline values: CDR1 SGHDT, CDR2 YYEEEE. The CDR3 length is 11 residues. The ends were cut back, 3 bases at V and 8 bases at J, with 6 bases in the middle. For the CDR3, the DNA is TGTGCCAGCAGCTCTAGAGATGAGCAGTTCTTC. This encodes CASSSRDEQFF. Full variable domain (outside the CDR3, taken from reference TRBV5-6 and TRBJ2-1): DAGVTQSPTHLIKTRGQQVTLRCSPKSGHDTVSWYQQALGQGPQFIFQYYEEEERQRGNFPDRFSGHQFPNYSSELNVNALLLGDSALYLCASSSRDEQFFGPGTRLTVL.

This chain uses TRBV6-5 with TRBJ1-2, with D tentatively TRBD1 (6 bases). Trimming pared 6 bases from V and 4 bases from J, leaving 12 bases between. Germline lookup yields CDR1 MNHEY and CDR2 SVGAGI. The CDR3 spans 13 residues. The CDR3 sequence: CASRPQGLYGYTF. In DNA form, the CDR3 reads TGTGCCAGCAGACCTCAGGGGCTCTATGGCTACACCTTC.

V gene TRBV6-4 combines with J gene TRBJ2-5; tentatively, D is TRBD2 (7 bases). CDR1 and CDR2 (germline): MRHNA, SNTAGT. V gave up 7 bases and J gave up 5 bases, with 23 bases separating them. The CDR3 has 16 amino acids. The CDR3 sequence: CASTPGGHPGGETQYF. CDR3 DNA sequence: TGTGCCAGCACCCCGGGAGGACATCCCGGGGGCGAGACCCAGTACTTC.

V gene TRBV6-1 combines with J gene TRBJ1-6; a weak D match, TRBD1 (6 bases). The V and J ends lost 1 base and 9 bases respectively, with 10 bases between them. Germline V gene sequence: CDR1 MNHNS, CDR2 SASEGT. CDR3 length: 14 amino acids. This CDR3 is CASSEVPTGSPLHF. The CDR3 coding sequence is TGTGCCAGCAGTGAAGTCCCGACAGGTTCACCCCTCCACTTT.

This chain connects TRBV6-5 to TRBJ2-2; the match to TRBD2 covers 12 bases. CDR3 length equals 15 residues. V dropped 6 bases and J dropped 4; count of bases not matched to a gene: 3. CDR1 is MNHEY and CDR2 is SVGAGI in the germline V gene. CDR3 loop: CASRSTSGSTGELFF. For the CDR3, the DNA is TGTGCCAGCAGATCGACTAGCGGGAGCACCGGGGAGCTGTTTTTT.

J is TRBJ2-7 and V is TRBV5-6; 9 bases fit TRBD1. CDR1 and CDR2 (germline): SGHDT, YYEEEE. This CDR3 has 15 amino acids. The V segment lost 3 bases and the J segment 7 bases; nucleotides outside the gene matches: 11. The CDR3 nucleotides are TGTGCCAGCAGCTCCCTGGGGGGACAGGGATTGGAGCAGTACTTC. This translates into CASSSLGGQGLEQYF.

The V gene is TRBV7-3, the J gene TRBJ1-1; D unclear. The germline V gene encodes CDR1 SGHTA and CDR2 FQGTGA. Trimming pared 4 bases from V and 3 bases from J, leaving 9 bases between. The CDR3 extends over 13 amino acids. CDR3 nucleotide sequence: TGTGCCAGCAGCTCCACGGAGGACACTGAAGCTTTCTTT. Translation: CASSSTEDTEAFF.

This chain connects TRBV19 to TRBJ2-7; 7 bases line up with TRBD2. V shed 5 bases, J shed 2 bases, and the junction held 6 bases outside the gene matches. Looked up from germline, CDR1 is LNHDA and CDR2 is SQIVND (reference sequence). The CDR3 spans 14 residues. The chain's CDR3 is CASSRAGPPYEQYF. The DNA of the CDR3 is TGTGCCAGTAGTCGAGCGGGGCCTCCCTACGAGCAGTACTTC.

This rearrangement joins TRBV6-5 to TRBJ2-4; D may be TRBD2 (6 bases). Germline V lookup: CDR1 MNHEY, CDR2 SVGAGI. The germline V and J ends were trimmed by 5 bases and 6 bases, with 14 bases remaining between them. This CDR3 contains 14 residues. Here the CDR3 reads CASSRDLGGNIQYF. CDR3 coding DNA: TGTGCCAGCAGTCGGGACTTGGGAGGAAACATTCAGTACTTC.

The rearrangement links TRBV6-5 to TRBJ2-2, with TRBD2 as a possible D gene (6 bases). Per germline, CDR1 MNHEY and CDR2 SVGAGI. Trimming took off 1 base at V and 7 bases at J, with 10 bases between the two ends. The CDR3 runs to 14 residues. CDR3 loop: CASSYLAAGGELFF. The CDR3 DNA reads as TGTGCCAGCAGTTACTTAGCAGCGGGCGGGGAGCTGTTTTTT.

V gene TRBV3-1 (or the pseudogene TRBV3-2) combines with J gene TRBJ2-7; TRBD1 is a possible D gene (6 bases). V lost 4 bases and J 6 bases, leaving 19 bases between the germline ends. Germline values: CDR1 LGHDT, CDR2 YNNKEL (reference sequence). CDR3 length equals 15 residues. The CDR3 bases are TGTGCCAGCAGCCCTCGTGGGGGCGCCTCGGTCGAGCAGTACTTC. Its protein product is CASSPRGGASVEQYF.

This sequence joins TRBV27 and TRBJ2-1, with D maybe TRBD2 (6 bases). The CDR3 totals 15 residues. Trimming removed 6 bases at V and 5 bases at J, with 17 bases between. The germline V gene has CDR1 MNHEY and CDR2 SMNVEV (reference sequence). The CDR3 loop reads CASRPSGTPNNEQFF. The CDR3, as DNA: TGTGCCAGCAGACCCTCCGGGACTCCGAACAATGAGCAGTTCTTC.

The V gene is TRBV30, the J gene TRBJ2-3, with 9 bases aligning to TRBD2. V trimming: 8 bases; J trimming: 1 base; junction bases outside the gene matches: 1. The CDR3 runs to 12 residues. CDR1 and CDR2 from the germline V gene are GTSNPN and SVGIG (reference sequence). CDR3 DNA: TGTGCCGCGGGGGGGGGCACAGATACGCAGTATTTT. This encodes CAAGGGTDTQYF.

This clone was seen just once. V usage is TRBV6-5 and J usage is TRBJ1-2; D is possibly TRBD1 (5 bases). The CDR3 consists of 14 residues. The V gene lost 4 bases and the J gene lost 6 bases, with 15 bases spanning the gap. Germline V lookup: CDR1 MNHEY, CDR2 SVGAGI. This CDR3 is CASSLTAGGHGYTF. CDR3 coding DNA: TGTGCCAGCAGTTTGACAGCGGGCGGCCATGGCTACACCTTC.